This is a list of T cell receptor beta chains from one sample in a study of spatial heterogeneity in lung cancer. Using its own MiXCR run on the 5' RACE reads, TCRdb lists one record per CDR3 protein. Of 16,000 or so distinct CDR3 sequences listed, nearly 7% are singletons. The material was lung tumor tissue, obtained at surgery. The source is a female donor with early-stage non-small cell lung cancer. Both conserved end residues are part of each CDR3. A D gene is named only where the DNA matches it firmly. Expanded clones get a size class; other rows say once, few or many, or leave the size out.

15,TRBD1,TRBV6-2/TRBV6-3,medium-sized,TRBJ1-1,CASSYDGTANTEAFF,TGTGCCAGCAGTTACGATGGGACAGCGAACACTGAAGCTTTCTTT
15,-,TRBV5-4,many,TRBJ1-2,CASSPGGQIYGGYTF,TGTGCCAGCAGCCCAGGTGGACAGATATATGGAGGCTACACCTTC
15,TRBD2,TRBV2,many,TRBJ2-3,CASRGGAGNTDTQYF,TGTGCCAGCAGGGGGGGAGCGGGGAACACAGATACGCAGTATTTT
15,-,TRBV28,many,TRBJ2-7,CASSSPPDDFYEQYF,TGTGCCAGCAGTTCCCCGCCGGACGACTTTTACGAGCAGTACTTC
12,TRBD1,TRBV6-2/TRBV6-3,many,TRBJ2-7,CASKDRVNEQYF,TGTGCCAGCAAGGACAGGGTCAACGAGCAGTACTTC
13,TRBD1,TRBV6-4,many,TRBJ1-1,CASSAGTGTEAFF,TGTGCCAGCAGTGCTGGGACAGGCACTGAAGCTTTCTTT
14,TRBD2,TRBV30,many,TRBJ2-1,CAWSPPGREVEQFF,TGTGCCTGGAGTCCCCCGGGGAGGGAGGTTGAGCAGTTCTTC
18,TRBD1,TRBV20-1,-,TRBJ1-1,CSARVDRVRLRNLHEAFF,TGCAGTGCTAGAGTCGACAGGGTTCGGCTCCGGAACCTCCATGAAGCTTTCTTT
15,-,TRBV7-2,few,TRBJ2-7,CASSLVAEQGYEQYF,TGTGCCAGCAGCTTAGTAGCTGAACAGGGCTACGAGCAGTACTTC
16,TRBD2,TRBV12-3/TRBV12-4,many,TRBJ2-3,CASTTCPSGGLYTQYF,TGTGCCAGCACCACTTGCCCTAGCGGGGGACTCTATACGCAGTATTTT
14,-,TRBV5-4,-,TRBJ2-7,CASSPRQKTYEQYF,TGTGCCAGCAGCCCGCGACAGAAAACCTACGAGCAGTACTTC
16,-,TRBV7-9,medium-sized,TRBJ2-1,CASSSSLGLLPNEQFF,TGTGCCAGCAGCTCCAGTCTGGGACTCCTCCCCAATGAGCAGTTCTTC
15,-,TRBV5-4,medium-sized,TRBJ2-7,CASSSSGRPSYEQYF,TGTGCCAGCAGCTCATCGGGACGGCCTAGCTACGAGCAGTACTTC
13,TRBD1,TRBV12-3/TRBV12-4,many,TRBJ1-1,CASSLGQGGTSFF,TGTGCCAGCAGTTTGGGACAGGGTGGAACCTCTTTCTTT
14,-,TRBV7-2,many,TRBJ1-2,CASSSRPGRNGYTF,TGTGCCAGCAGCTCAAGGCCGGGGCGGAATGGCTACACCTTC
14,TRBD1,TRBV5-1,many,TRBJ2-4,CASAMGTGKNIQYF,TGCGCCAGCGCGATGGGGACAGGGAAAAACATTCAGTACTTC
12,-,TRBV20-1,medium-sized,TRBJ2-7,CSAREKGHEQYF,TGCAGTGCTAGAGAGAAGGGACACGAGCAGTACTTC
15,-,TRBV5-1,many,TRBJ2-2,CASSLGQRKTGELFF,TGCGCCAGCAGTTTAGGACAGAGAAAAACCGGGGAGCTGTTTTTT